This T cell receptor (beta chain) was observed in a study of cytomegalovirus exposure and HLA in healthy donors. The CDR3 has 12 amino acids. Trimming took 4 bases from V and 7 from J, leaving 5 bases between them. The germline CDR1 and CDR2 sequences are SGHVS and FQNEAQ. The primer mix had 60 Vbeta and 13 Jbeta primers. Assay used: immunoSEQ multiplex PCR; TCRdb lists only in-frame clones, some missing. Of around 94,000 clones in the sample, roughly 80% were seen once. The sequence derives from a woman aged 40 to 49 in good health and CMV-seropositive. The specimen was PBMCs. The chain uses TRBV7-8 and TRBJ1-6; D is perhaps TRBD1 (5 bases). The CDR3 spells CASSWTNSPLHF. The CDR3 bases are TGTGCCAGCAGCTGGACAAATTCACCCCTCCACTTT. Full variable domain (outside the CDR3, taken from reference TRBV7-8 and TRBJ1-6): GAGVSQSPRYKVAKRGQDVALRCDPISGHVSLFWYQQALGQGPEFLTYFQNEAQLDKSGLPSDRFFAERPEGSVSTLKIQRTQQEDSAVYLCASSWTNSPLHFGNGTRLTVT.